This is a list of T cell receptor beta chains from one sample in a study of metastatic and nonmetastatic thyroid tumors. MiXCR reprocessed the PCR reads for TCRdb. The table has over 20,000 clones, 28% seen once. Sequencing input: tumor tissue. The receptor source for this set is a male donor with papillary thyroid cancer or a benign thyroid nodule (not recorded which). Some clones in this sample may be carry-over from other donors' samples. Each CDR3 is given with its conserved first and last residue. Fields, in order: clone size, D gene, J gene, V gene, CDR3 DNA, CDR3 protein. A D gene is named only where the DNA matches it firmly. Expanded clones get a size class; other rows say once, few or many, or leave the size out.

clone size: .; D gene: .; J gene: TRBJ1-1; V gene: TRBV28; CDR3 DNA: TGTGCCAGCACCACCGGGGCCGCACTCGAGAACACTGAAGCTTTCTTT; CDR3 protein: CASTTGAALENTEAFF
clone size: few; D gene: TRBD2; J gene: TRBJ2-7; V gene: TRBV6-1; CDR3 DNA: TGTGCCACCAGACTAGCGGACTACGAGCAGTACTTC; CDR3 protein: CATRLADYEQYF
clone size: many; D gene: .; J gene: TRBJ1-6; V gene: TRBV19; CDR3 DNA: TGTGCCAGTAGTCCGAAAAATCTCAGGGGCCGCTCCTATAATTCACCCCTCCACTTT; CDR3 protein: CASSPKNLRGRSYNSPLHF
clone size: .; D gene: TRBD1; J gene: TRBJ1-2; V gene: TRBV7-8; CDR3 DNA: TGTGCCAGCAGTCGCACAGGGGTAGGTGGCTACACCTTC; CDR3 protein: CASSRTGVGGYTF
clone size: few; D gene: .; J gene: TRBJ1-1; V gene: TRBV28; CDR3 DNA: TGTGCCAGCATGAGAGTAGGCTTGACTGAAGCTTTCTTT; CDR3 protein: CASMRVGLTEAFF
clone size: .; D gene: .; J gene: TRBJ2-7; V gene: TRBV28; CDR3 DNA: TGTTCCAGCATCCCCCAGGCGGGAAGCCCGTACGAGCAGTACTTC; CDR3 protein: CSSIPQAGSPYEQYF
clone size: many; D gene: .; J gene: TRBJ2-7; V gene: TRBV14; CDR3 DNA: TGTGCCAGCAGTAACATCGGGGGGCCCTACGAGCAGTACTTC; CDR3 protein: CASSNIGGPYEQYF
clone size: .; D gene: TRBD1; J gene: TRBJ1-3; V gene: TRBV5-1; CDR3 DNA: TGCGCCAGCAGCTCGACAGGGTTCGGAAACACCATATATTTT; CDR3 protein: CASSSTGFGNTIYF
clone size: many; D gene: TRBD1; J gene: TRBJ2-7; V gene: TRBV7-2; CDR3 DNA: TGTGCCAGCAGCGGGACAGTCCTCTCCTACGAGCAGTACTTC; CDR3 protein: CASSGTVLSYEQYF
clone size: .; D gene: TRBD2; J gene: TRBJ2-1; V gene: TRBV2; CDR3 DNA: TGTGCCAGCAGGAGAGCGGGGGCCAGCTGGAATGAGCAGTTCTTC; CDR3 protein: CASRRAGASWNEQFF
clone size: medium-sized; D gene: .; J gene: TRBJ2-1; V gene: TRBV9; CDR3 DNA: TGTGCCAGCAGCGTAGCTCCCACATATGAGCAGTTCTTC; CDR3 protein: CASSVAPTYEQFF
clone size: few; D gene: .; J gene: TRBJ2-1; V gene: TRBV5-1; CDR3 DNA: TGCGCCAGCAGCCCCCTTCCCGGGGGGACATTAGGGCAGTTCTTC; CDR3 protein: CASSPLPGGTLGQFF
clone size: .; D gene: TRBD2; J gene: TRBJ2-2; V gene: TRBV11-1; CDR3 DNA: TGTGCCAGCAGCTATAGCGGGGGCGAGAACACCGGGGAGCTGTTTTTT; CDR3 protein: CASSYSGGENTGELFF
clone size: once; D gene: .; J gene: TRBJ1-5; V gene: TRBV20-1; CDR3 DNA: TGCAGTGCTAGACCTCGGGGCCCATCGAGGCAGCCCCAGCATTTT; CDR3 protein: CSARPRGPSRQPQHF
clone size: few; D gene: .; J gene: TRBJ2-6; V gene: TRBV27; CDR3 DNA: TGTGCCAGCAGTCCCTTGGGCGGAAGCTCTGGGTCCAACGTCCTGACTTTC; CDR3 protein: CASSPLGGSSGSNVLTF
clone size: .; D gene: .; J gene: TRBJ1-3; V gene: TRBV12-3/TRBV12-4; CDR3 DNA: TGTGCCAGCAGTCCCAATCTCTCTTCAGGCGCTGGAAACACCATATATTTT; CDR3 protein: CASSPNLSSGAGNTIYF
clone size: many; D gene: TRBD2; J gene: TRBJ2-7; V gene: TRBV19; CDR3 DNA: TGTGCCAGTAGTATTAACGGTGGAGCGGGAGGAGACGAGCAGTACTTC; CDR3 protein: CASSINGGAGGDEQYF
clone size: medium-sized; D gene: .; J gene: TRBJ2-7; V gene: TRBV6-1; CDR3 DNA: TGTGCCAGCAGTGACTCCTACTCCTACGAGCAGTACTTC; CDR3 protein: CASSDSYSYEQYF
clone size: .; D gene: TRBD1; J gene: TRBJ1-4; V gene: TRBV28; CDR3 DNA: TGTGCCAGCAGCTTTCCAGGGGGCGAGGGTGAAAAACTGTTTTTT; CDR3 protein: CASSFPGGEGEKLFF
clone size: .; D gene: .; J gene: TRBJ2-7; V gene: TRBV2; CDR3 DNA: TGTGCCAGCAGTGGACAATCCTACGAGCAGTACTTC; CDR3 protein: CASSGQSYEQYF
clone size: .; D gene: .; J gene: TRBJ2-6; V gene: TRBV11-2; CDR3 DNA: TGTGCCAGCAGCTTAGTGGCGTCTGGGGCCAACGTCCTGACTTTC; CDR3 protein: CASSLVASGANVLTF
clone size: few; D gene: .; J gene: TRBJ2-3; V gene: TRBV7-9; CDR3 DNA: TGTGCCAGCAGCCCTGTAAGTTACACAGATACGCAGTATTTT; CDR3 protein: CASSPVSYTDTQYF
clone size: .; D gene: TRBD1; J gene: TRBJ1-1; V gene: TRBV28; CDR3 DNA: TGTGCCAGCAGTCCCGGACAGGGGCACACTGAAGCTTTCTTT; CDR3 protein: CASSPGQGHTEAFF
clone size: medium-sized; D gene: .; J gene: TRBJ2-7; V gene: TRBV20-1; CDR3 DNA: TGCAGTGCTTTAGCAGATACCTACGAGCAGTACTTC; CDR3 protein: CSALADTYEQYF
clone size: .; D gene: TRBD1; J gene: TRBJ2-2; V gene: TRBV11-1; CDR3 DNA: TGTGCCAGCAGCACATCTTTGACAGGGATCACCGGGGAGCTGTTTTTT; CDR3 protein: CASSTSLTGITGELFF
clone size: .; D gene: TRBD2; J gene: TRBJ2-7; V gene: TRBV20-1; CDR3 DNA: TGCAGTGCTCCCTCGAGGAGCGGGAGTTCCTACGAGCAGTACTTC; CDR3 protein: CSAPSRSGSSYEQYF
clone size: few; D gene: TRBD2; J gene: TRBJ2-7; V gene: TRBV6-6; CDR3 DNA: TGTGCCAGCAGTTACCGGACTAGCGGAACCTACGAGCAGTACTTC; CDR3 protein: CASSYRTSGTYEQYF
clone size: many; D gene: .; J gene: TRBJ2-7; V gene: TRBV28; CDR3 DNA: TGTGCCAGCAGTTTTTTTGGGGCAGAGGGTCGGTTTGGGGAGCAGTACTTC; CDR3 protein: CASSFFGAEGRFGEQYF
clone size: few; D gene: .; J gene: TRBJ2-1; V gene: TRBV2; CDR3 DNA: TGTGCCAGCAGTGAATCGGTGGGGCCCTACAATGAGCAGTTCTTC; CDR3 protein: CASSESVGPYNEQFF
clone size: many; D gene: .; J gene: TRBJ1-1; V gene: TRBV18; CDR3 DNA: TGTGCCAGCTCACTATTTACAGAGAACACTGAAGCTTTCTTT; CDR3 protein: CASSLFTENTEAFF
clone size: .; D gene: .; J gene: TRBJ2-2; V gene: TRBV20-1; CDR3 DNA: TGCAGTGCTAGGTCGGGGCTGGAGGTCGGGGAGCTGTTTTTT; CDR3 protein: CSARSGLEVGELFF
clone size: .; D gene: .; J gene: TRBJ2-7; V gene: TRBV5-1; CDR3 DNA: TGCGCCAGCAGCTTGGCCGGGGGAGCGGCCTACGAGCAGTACTTC; CDR3 protein: CASSLAGGAAYEQYF
clone size: many; D gene: .; J gene: TRBJ2-1; V gene: TRBV11-3; CDR3 DNA: TGTGCCAGCAGTCGGGGGAGTAGCACCTACAATGAGCAGTTCTTC; CDR3 protein: CASSRGSSTYNEQFF
clone size: many; D gene: .; J gene: TRBJ2-2; V gene: TRBV15; CDR3 DNA: TGTGCCACCAGCAGCGATTTCTCAGGAGCCGGGGAGCTGTTTTTT; CDR3 protein: CATSSDFSGAGELFF
clone size: medium-sized; D gene: .; J gene: TRBJ2-7; V gene: TRBV7-3; CDR3 DNA: TGTGCCAGCAGCTCTACAGGGTTTGGCGAGCAGTACTTC; CDR3 protein: CASSSTGFGEQYF
clone size: .; D gene: TRBD2; J gene: TRBJ2-7; V gene: TRBV5-1; CDR3 DNA: TGCGCCAGCAGCCTAGCGGGAGTGGGTCTCTACGAGCAGTACTTC; CDR3 protein: CASSLAGVGLYEQYF
clone size: few; D gene: TRBD2; J gene: TRBJ2-1; V gene: TRBV15; CDR3 DNA: TGTGCCACCAGCAAGGGACTAGCGGGAGGTGAGCAGTTCTTC; CDR3 protein: CATSKGLAGGEQFF
clone size: .; D gene: .; J gene: TRBJ2-7; V gene: TRBV11-3; CDR3 DNA: TGTGCCAGCAGCTTAGTTTCCGGGAGCACCTACGAGCAGTACTTC; CDR3 protein: CASSLVSGSTYEQYF
clone size: .; D gene: .; J gene: TRBJ2-1; V gene: TRBV5-1; CDR3 DNA: TGCGCCAGCAGCTTAGGTCCCTTCGGGGGTGATAATGAGCAGTTCTTC; CDR3 protein: CASSLGPFGGDNEQFF
clone size: .; D gene: .; J gene: TRBJ1-1; V gene: TRBV2; CDR3 DNA: TGTGCCAGCAGTGACGGCCCCTGGACTGAAGCTTTCTTT; CDR3 protein: CASSDGPWTEAFF
clone size: many; D gene: TRBD1; J gene: TRBJ2-7; V gene: TRBV27; CDR3 DNA: TGTGCCAGCAGTTTACGGATACAGGGGGAAGAGCAGTACTTC; CDR3 protein: CASSLRIQGEEQYF
clone size: few; D gene: TRBD2; J gene: TRBJ2-5; V gene: TRBV6-2/TRBV6-3; CDR3 DNA: TGTGCCAGCAGCCTCTTCGGGAGGGAGACCCAGTACTTC; CDR3 protein: CASSLFGRETQYF
clone size: .; D gene: TRBD1; J gene: TRBJ1-6; V gene: TRBV20-1; CDR3 DNA: TGCAGTGCTAGGCCGGTCGGGGACAGTAATTCACCCCTCCACTTT; CDR3 protein: CSARPVGDSNSPLHF
clone size: medium-sized; D gene: .; J gene: TRBJ2-3; V gene: TRBV6-2/TRBV6-3; CDR3 DNA: TGTGCCAGCAGTAACGTAAGTGGCTTCCACACAGATACGCAGTATTTT; CDR3 protein: CASSNVSGFHTDTQYF
clone size: few; D gene: TRBD2; J gene: TRBJ2-3; V gene: TRBV12-3/TRBV12-4; CDR3 DNA: TGTGCCAGCGGGGGGACTAGCGGGGGAGGAGATACGCAGTATTTT; CDR3 protein: CASGGTSGGGDTQYF
clone size: .; D gene: .; J gene: TRBJ1-4; V gene: TRBV25-1; CDR3 DNA: TGTGCCAGCAGTGACAGGCATAATGAAAAACTGTTTTTT; CDR3 protein: CASSDRHNEKLFF
clone size: .; D gene: TRBD1; J gene: TRBJ1-2; V gene: TRBV11-2; CDR3 DNA: TGTGCCAGCAGCTTTACTGGACAGGGGGCGCATGGCTACACCTTC; CDR3 protein: CASSFTGQGAHGYTF
clone size: .; D gene: .; J gene: TRBJ2-2; V gene: TRBV19; CDR3 DNA: TGTGCCAGTGGGCTCGGACAGTCCGGGGAGCTGTTTTTT; CDR3 protein: CASGLGQSGELFF
clone size: many; D gene: .; J gene: TRBJ1-5; V gene: TRBV12-3/TRBV12-4; CDR3 DNA: TGTGCCAGCAGGGGGACCGACGTTCAGCCCCAGCATTTT; CDR3 protein: CASRGTDVQPQHF